This TCR beta chain was observed in a study of T-cell memory formation after mild COVID-19. Study-level information: TCR clusters were mostly donor specific.

Findings of the study overall: The authors left the SARS-CoV-2 specificity of second-wave clones peaking on day 37 unconfirmed. Among contracting clones, CD4+ were mainly CM/EM and CD8+ enriched in EMRA.

Germline CDR1 MNHEY, CDR2 SVGAGI. The CDR3 has 16 residues. V shed 4 bases, J shed 3 bases, and the junction held 4 bases outside the gene matches. UMIs and sample barcodes were carried by the TCR alpha and TCR beta cDNA libraries that 5'RACE produced using constant-segment primers. TCRdb reprocessed the 5' RACE reads with MiXCR, giving one entry per CDR3 protein. The sample records around 400,000 distinct CDR3 sequences, approximately 25% being singletons. Note on this clonotype: What it binds is unknown.

The sequencing input was PBMCs or a T cell subset sorted from them (not recorded which). This clonotype originated in an adult woman who had mild COVID-19 (a few samples of this study predate the infection). Cell type and time point are not known. The rearrangement links TRBV6-5 to TRBJ2-3; 13 nucleotides match TRBD2. CDR3: CASSWETSGRTDTQYF. As DNA, the CDR3 is TGTGCCAGCAGTTGGGAGACTAGCGGGAGGACAGATACGCAGTATTTT.